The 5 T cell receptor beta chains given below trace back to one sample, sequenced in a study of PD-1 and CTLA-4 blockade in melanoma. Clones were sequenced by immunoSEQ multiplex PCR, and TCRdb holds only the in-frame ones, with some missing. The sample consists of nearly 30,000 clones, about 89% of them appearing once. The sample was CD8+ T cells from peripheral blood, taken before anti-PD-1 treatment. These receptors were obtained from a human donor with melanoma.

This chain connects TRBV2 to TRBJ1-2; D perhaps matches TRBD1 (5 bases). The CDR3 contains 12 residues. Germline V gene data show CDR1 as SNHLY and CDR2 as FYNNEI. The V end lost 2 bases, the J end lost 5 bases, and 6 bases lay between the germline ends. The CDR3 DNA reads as TGTGCCAGCAGTGAACAGGGATATGGCTACACCTTC. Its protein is CASSEQGYGYTF.

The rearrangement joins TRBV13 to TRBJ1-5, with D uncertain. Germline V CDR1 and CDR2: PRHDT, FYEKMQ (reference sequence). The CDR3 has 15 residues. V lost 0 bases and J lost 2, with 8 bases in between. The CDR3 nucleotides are TGTGCCAGCAGCTTAGGGCAGAGTGGCAATCAGCCCCAGCATTTT. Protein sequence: CASSLGQSGNQPQHF. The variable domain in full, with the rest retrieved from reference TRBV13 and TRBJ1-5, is AAGVIQSPRHLIKEKRETATLKCYPIPRHDTVYWYQQGPGQDPQFLISFYEKMQSDKGSIPDRFSAQQFSDYHSELNMSSLELGDSALYFCASSLGQSGNQPQHFGDGTRLSIL.

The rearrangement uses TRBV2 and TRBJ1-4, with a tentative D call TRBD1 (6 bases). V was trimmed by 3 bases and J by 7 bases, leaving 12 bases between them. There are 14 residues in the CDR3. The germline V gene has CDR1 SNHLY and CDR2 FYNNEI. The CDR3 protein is CASSDRGWGEKLFF. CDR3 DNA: TGTGCCAGCAGTGACAGGGGTTGGGGTGAAAAACTGTTTTTT.

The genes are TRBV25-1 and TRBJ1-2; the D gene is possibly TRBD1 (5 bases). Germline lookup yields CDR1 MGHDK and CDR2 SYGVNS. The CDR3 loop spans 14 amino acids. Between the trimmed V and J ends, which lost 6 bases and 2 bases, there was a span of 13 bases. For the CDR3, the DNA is TGTGCCAGCAGCCTTCTGCAGGGAAACTATGGCTACACCTTC. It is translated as CASSLLQGNYGYTF.

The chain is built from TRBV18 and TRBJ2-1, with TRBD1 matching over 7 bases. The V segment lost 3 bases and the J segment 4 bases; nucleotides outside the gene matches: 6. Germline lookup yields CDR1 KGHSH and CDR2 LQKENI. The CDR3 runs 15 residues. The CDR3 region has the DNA TGTGCCAGCTCACCTACAGGGGTCACATACAATGAGCAGTTCTTC. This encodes CASSPTGVTYNEQFF. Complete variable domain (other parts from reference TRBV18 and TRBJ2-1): NAGVMQNPRHLVRRRGQEARLRCSPMKGHSHVYWYRQLPEEGLKFMVYLQKENIIDESGMPKERFSAEFPKEGPSILRIQQVVRGDSAAYFCASSPTGVTYNEQFFGPGTRLTVL.